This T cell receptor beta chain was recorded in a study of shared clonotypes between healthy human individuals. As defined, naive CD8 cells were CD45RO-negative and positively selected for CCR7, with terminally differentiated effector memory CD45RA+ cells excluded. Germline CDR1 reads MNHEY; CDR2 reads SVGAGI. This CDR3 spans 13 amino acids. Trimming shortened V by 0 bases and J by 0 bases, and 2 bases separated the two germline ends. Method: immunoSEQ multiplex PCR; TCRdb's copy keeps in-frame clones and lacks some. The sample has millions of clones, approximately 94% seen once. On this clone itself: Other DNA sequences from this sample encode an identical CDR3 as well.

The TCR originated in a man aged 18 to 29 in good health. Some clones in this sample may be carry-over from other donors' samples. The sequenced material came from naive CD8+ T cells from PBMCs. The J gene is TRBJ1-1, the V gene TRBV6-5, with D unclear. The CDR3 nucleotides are TGTGCCAGCAGTTACTCGATGAACACTGAAGCTTTCTTT. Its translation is CASSYSMNTEAFF.